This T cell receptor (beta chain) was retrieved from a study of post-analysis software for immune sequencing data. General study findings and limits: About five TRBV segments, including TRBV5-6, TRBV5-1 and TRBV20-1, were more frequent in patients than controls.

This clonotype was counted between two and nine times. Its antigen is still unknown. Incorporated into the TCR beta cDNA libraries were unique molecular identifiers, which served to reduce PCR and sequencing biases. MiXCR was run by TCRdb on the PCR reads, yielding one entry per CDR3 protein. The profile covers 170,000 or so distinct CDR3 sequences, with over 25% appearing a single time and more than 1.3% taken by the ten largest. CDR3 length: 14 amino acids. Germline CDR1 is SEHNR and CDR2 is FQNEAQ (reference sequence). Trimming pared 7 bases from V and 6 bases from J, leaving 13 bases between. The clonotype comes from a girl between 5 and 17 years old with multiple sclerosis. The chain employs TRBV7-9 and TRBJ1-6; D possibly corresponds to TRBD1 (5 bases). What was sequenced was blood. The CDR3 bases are TGTGCCAGCACCAAACAGGAAACTAATTCACCCCTCCACTTT. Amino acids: CASTKQETNSPLHF.